Listed here is a single T cell receptor beta chain. The table came from immunoSEQ multiplex PCR; TCRdb's copy has only in-frame clones and leaves some out. The data contain roughly 26,000 clones, approximately 86% of them singletons. Each patient's cancer was a locally advanced or metastatic urothelial carcinoma. The data stem from a study of PD-L1 blockade in urothelial cancer. Looking at the study overall: When blood samples were assessed, the median T cell count was approximately 140,000.

V lost 4 bases and J 1 base, leaving 13 bases between the germline ends. The CDR3 runs 16 residues. Germline V CDR1 and CDR2: LNHDA, SQIVND (reference sequence). The receptor was isolated from a man aged 55 to 70 with urothelial cancer. This specimen consisted of PBMCs, obtained around atezolizumab (anti-PD-L1) treatment. This chain joins TRBV19 and TRBJ2-2; tentatively, D is TRBD2 (5 bases). The CDR3 nucleotides are TGTGCCAGTAGTACCCGGACTGTAGGGAACACCGGGGAGCTGTTTTTT. This translates into CASSTRTVGNTGELFF.